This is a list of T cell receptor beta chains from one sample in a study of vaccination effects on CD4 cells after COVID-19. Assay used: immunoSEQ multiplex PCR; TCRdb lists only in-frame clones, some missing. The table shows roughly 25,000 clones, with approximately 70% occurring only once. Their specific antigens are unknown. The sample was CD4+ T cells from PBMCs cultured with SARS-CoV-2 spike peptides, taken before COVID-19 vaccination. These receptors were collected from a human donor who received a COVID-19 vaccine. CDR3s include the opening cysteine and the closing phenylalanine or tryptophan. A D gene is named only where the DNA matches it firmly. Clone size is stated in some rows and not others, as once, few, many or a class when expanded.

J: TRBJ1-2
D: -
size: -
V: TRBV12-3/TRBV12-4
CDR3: CASTPGRAYGYTF
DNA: TGTGCCAGCACCCCGGGCAGGGCCTATGGCTACACCTTC

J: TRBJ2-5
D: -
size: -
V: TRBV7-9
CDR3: CASSRGTVQETQYF
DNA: TGTGCCAGCAGCCGCGGGACAGTACAAGAGACCCAGTACTTC

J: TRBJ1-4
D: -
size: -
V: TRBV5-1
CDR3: CASSFNGMEKLFF
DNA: TGCGCCAGCAGCTTCAATGGGATGGAAAAACTGTTTTTT

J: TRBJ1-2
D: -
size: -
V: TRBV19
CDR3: CASSQGLNYGYTF
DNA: TGTGCCAGTTCTCAGGGGTTGAACTATGGCTACACCTTC

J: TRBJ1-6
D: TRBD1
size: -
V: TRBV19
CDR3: CASRVQGNNSPLHF
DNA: TGTGCCAGTAGGGTACAGGGGAATAATTCACCCCTCCACTTT

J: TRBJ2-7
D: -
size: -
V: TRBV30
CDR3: CAQPRGYEQYF
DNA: TGTGCCCAACCTAGGGGTTACGAGCAGTACTTC

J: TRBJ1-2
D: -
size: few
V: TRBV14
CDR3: CASSQAGYGYTF
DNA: TGTGCCAGCAGCCAAGCGGGTTATGGCTACACCTTC

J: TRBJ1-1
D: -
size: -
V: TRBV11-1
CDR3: CASSLTSGSQAFF
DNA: TGTGCCAGCAGCTTAACCTCGGGGAGTCAAGCTTTCTTT

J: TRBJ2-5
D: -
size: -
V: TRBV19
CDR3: CASSFRQTVTETQYF
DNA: TGTGCCAGTAGTTTTCGGCAGACAGTAACGGAGACCCAGTACTTC

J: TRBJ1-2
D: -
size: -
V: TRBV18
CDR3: CASSPQTYRGGYGYTF
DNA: TGTGCCAGCTCACCACAGACATATCGGGGGGGCTATGGCTACACCTTC

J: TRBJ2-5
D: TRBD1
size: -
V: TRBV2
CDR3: CASRGQGETQYF
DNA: TGTGCCAGCAGGGGACAGGGGGAGACCCAGTACTTC

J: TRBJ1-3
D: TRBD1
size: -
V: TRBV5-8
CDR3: CASDQYLGQAGGNTIYF
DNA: TGTGCCAGCGACCAATACCTTGGACAGGCGGGAGGAAACACCATATATTTT

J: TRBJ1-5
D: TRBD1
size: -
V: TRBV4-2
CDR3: CASSQDLTGGSNQPQHF
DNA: TGTGCCAGCAGCCAAGATTTAACAGGGGGAAGCAATCAGCCCCAGCATTTT

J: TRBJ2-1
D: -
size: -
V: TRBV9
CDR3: CASSVASNNEQFF
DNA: TGTGCCAGCAGCGTAGCATCCAACAATGAGCAGTTCTTC

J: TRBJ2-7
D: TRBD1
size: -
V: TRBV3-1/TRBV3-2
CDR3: CASSQWDRAYEQYF
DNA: TGTGCCAGCAGCCAATGGGACAGGGCCTACGAGCAGTACTTC

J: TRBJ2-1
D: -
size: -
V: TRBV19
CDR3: CASVRRGSYNEQFF
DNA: TGTGCCAGTGTTCGTCGGGGCTCCTACAATGAGCAGTTCTTC

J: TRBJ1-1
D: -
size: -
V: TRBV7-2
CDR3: CASSLADTRWGGAFF
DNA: TGTGCCAGCAGCTTAGCTGACACCCGATGGGGGGGAGCTTTCTTT

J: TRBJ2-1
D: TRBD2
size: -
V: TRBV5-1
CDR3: CASSLAVAGGPDEQFF
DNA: TGCGCCAGCAGCTTGGCCGTAGCGGGGGGGCCGGATGAGCAGTTCTTC

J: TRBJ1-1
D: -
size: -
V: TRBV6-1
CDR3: CASSEESGVTEAFF
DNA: TGTGCCAGCAGTGAAGAGTCAGGGGTCACTGAAGCTTTCTTT

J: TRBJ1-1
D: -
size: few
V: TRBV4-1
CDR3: CASSQGPMNTEAFF
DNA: TGCGCCAGCAGCCAGGGGCCCATGAACACTGAAGCTTTCTTT

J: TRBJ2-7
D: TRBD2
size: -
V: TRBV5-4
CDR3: CASTRTSGSYEQYF
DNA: TGTGCCAGCACGCGGACTAGCGGGAGTTACGAGCAGTACTTC

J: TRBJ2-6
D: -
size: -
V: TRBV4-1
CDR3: CASSPGQPRSGANVLTF
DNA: TGCGCCAGCAGCCCAGGACAGCCGCGCTCTGGGGCCAACGTCCTGACTTTC

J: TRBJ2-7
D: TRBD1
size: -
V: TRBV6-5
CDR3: CASRSGQDAYEQYF
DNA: TGTGCCAGCAGATCTGGACAGGACGCCTACGAGCAGTACTTC

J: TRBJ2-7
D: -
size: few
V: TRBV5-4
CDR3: CASSLGWSGAYEQYF
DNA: TGTGCCAGCAGCTTGGGATGGTCAGGGGCGTACGAGCAGTACTTC

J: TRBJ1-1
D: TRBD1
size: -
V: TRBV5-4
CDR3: CASSFGAGGTEAFF
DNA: TGTGCCAGCAGCTTTGGGGCAGGGGGCACTGAAGCTTTCTTT

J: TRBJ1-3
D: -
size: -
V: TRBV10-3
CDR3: CAISQIVASSGNTIYF
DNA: TGTGCCATCAGTCAAATAGTGGCCAGCTCTGGAAACACCATATATTTT

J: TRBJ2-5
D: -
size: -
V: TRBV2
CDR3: CASSGVSRETQYF
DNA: TGTGCCAGCAGTGGGGTCTCTCGCGAGACCCAGTACTTC

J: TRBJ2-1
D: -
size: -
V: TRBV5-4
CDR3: CASSLELAGEQFF
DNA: TGTGCCAGCAGCTTGGAACTAGCAGGTGAGCAGTTCTTC

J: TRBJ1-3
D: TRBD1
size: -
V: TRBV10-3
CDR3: CAIRGTGAGNTIYF
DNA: TGTGCCATCAGGGGGACAGGGGCTGGAAACACCATATATTTT

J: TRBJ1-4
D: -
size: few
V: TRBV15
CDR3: CATSRASTNEKLFF
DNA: TGTGCCACCAGCAGGGCCTCAACTAATGAAAAACTGTTTTTT

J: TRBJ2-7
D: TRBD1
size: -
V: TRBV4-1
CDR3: CASSWHPDRGGTYEQYF
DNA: TGCGCCAGCAGCTGGCACCCGGACAGGGGTGGAACCTACGAGCAGTACTTC

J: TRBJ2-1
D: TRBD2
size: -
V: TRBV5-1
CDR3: CASRLTSGSYNEQFF
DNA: TGCGCCAGCAGACTCACTAGCGGGAGTTACAATGAGCAGTTCTTC

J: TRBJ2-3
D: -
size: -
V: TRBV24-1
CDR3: CATSDLTRDTQYF
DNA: TGTGCCACCAGTGATTTGACAAGAGATACGCAGTATTTT

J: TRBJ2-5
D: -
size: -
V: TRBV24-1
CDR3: CATSDGQLETQYF
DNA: TGTGCCACCAGTGATGGGCAGTTGGAGACCCAGTACTTC

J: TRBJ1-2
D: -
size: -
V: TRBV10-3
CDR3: CAISESGPGEGYTF
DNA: TGTGCCATCAGTGAGTCGGGGCCCGGCGAGGGCTACACCTTC

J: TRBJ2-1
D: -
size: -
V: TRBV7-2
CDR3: CASSRNTGGEQFF
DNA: TGTGCCAGCAGCCGCAACACCGGGGGTGAGCAGTTCTTC

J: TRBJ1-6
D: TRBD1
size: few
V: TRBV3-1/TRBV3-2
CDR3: CASRLQGANSPLHF
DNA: TGTGCCAGCAGACTACAGGGGGCGAATTCACCCCTCCACTTT

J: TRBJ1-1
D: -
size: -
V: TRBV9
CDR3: CASSVDGNTEAFF
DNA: TGTGCCAGCAGCGTAGACGGGAACACTGAAGCTTTCTTT

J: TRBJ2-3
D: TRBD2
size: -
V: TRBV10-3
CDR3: CAISGQLATGSPQYF
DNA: TGTGCCATCAGTGGGCAACTAGCGACGGGGAGTCCGCAGTATTTT

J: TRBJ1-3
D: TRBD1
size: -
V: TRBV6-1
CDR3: CASSGTGDKSSGNTIYF
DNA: TGTGCCAGCAGTGGGACAGGGGACAAGAGCTCTGGAAACACCATATATTTT

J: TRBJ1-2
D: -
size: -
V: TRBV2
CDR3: CASSEQPRGYTF
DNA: TGTGCCAGCAGTGAACAACCAAGAGGCTACACCTTC